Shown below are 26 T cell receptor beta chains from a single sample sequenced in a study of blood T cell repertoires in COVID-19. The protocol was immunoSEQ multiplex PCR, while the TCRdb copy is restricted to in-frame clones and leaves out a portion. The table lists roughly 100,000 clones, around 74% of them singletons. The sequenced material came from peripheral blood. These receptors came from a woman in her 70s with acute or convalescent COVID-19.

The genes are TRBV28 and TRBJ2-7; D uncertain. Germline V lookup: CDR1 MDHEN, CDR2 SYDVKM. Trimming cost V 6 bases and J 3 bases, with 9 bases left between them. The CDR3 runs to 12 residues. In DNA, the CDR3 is TGTGCCAGCAGGTCCGACAACTACGAGCAGTACTTC. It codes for CASRSDNYEQYF.

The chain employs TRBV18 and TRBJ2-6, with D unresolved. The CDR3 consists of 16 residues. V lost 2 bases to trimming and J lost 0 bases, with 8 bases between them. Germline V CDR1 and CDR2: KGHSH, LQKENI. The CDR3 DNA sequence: TGTGCCAGCTCACCAATAGTTACCTCTGGGGCCAACGTCCTGACTTTC. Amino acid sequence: CASSPIVTSGANVLTF.

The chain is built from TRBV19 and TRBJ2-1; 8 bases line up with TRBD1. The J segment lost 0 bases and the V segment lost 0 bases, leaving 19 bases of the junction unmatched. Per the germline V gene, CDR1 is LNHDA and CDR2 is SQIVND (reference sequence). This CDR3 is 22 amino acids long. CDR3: CASSIEAHPGQVDPSSYNEQFF. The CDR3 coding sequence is TGTGCCAGTAGTATAGAGGCTCATCCGGGACAGGTCGACCCTAGCTCCTACAATGAGCAGTTCTTC.

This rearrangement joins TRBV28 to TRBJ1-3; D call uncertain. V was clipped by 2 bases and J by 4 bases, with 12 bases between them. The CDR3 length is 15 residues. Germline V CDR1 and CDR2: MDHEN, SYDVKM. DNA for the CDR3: TGTGCCAGCAGTTTAATGGGAGTGGGAGGAAACACCATATATTTT. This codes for CASSLMGVGGNTIYF.

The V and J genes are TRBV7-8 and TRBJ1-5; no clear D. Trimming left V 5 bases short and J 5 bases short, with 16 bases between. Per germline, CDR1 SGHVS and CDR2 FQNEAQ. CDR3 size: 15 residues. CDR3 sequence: CASSPRRPTYQPQHF. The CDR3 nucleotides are TGTGCCAGCAGCCCGAGGAGGCCTACTTATCAGCCCCAGCATTTT.

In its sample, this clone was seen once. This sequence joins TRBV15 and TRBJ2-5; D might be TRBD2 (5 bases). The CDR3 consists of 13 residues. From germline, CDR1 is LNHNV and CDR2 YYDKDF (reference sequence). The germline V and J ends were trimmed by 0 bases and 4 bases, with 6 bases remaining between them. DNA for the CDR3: TGTGCCACCAGCAGAGATCGGGGAGAGACCCAGTACTTC. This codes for CATSRDRGETQYF.

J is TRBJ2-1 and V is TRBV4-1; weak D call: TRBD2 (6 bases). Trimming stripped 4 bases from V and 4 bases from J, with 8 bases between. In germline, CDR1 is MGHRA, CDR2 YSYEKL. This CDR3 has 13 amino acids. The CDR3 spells CASSRGGYNEQFF. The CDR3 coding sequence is TGCGCCAGCAGCCGCGGAGGGTACAATGAGCAGTTCTTC.

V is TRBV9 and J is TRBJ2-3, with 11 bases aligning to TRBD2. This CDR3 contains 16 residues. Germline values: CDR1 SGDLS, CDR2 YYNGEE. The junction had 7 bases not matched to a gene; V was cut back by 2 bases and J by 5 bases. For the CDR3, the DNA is TGTGCCAGCAGCGTGACTAGCGGGGAACAGGGAGATACGCAGTATTTT. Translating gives CASSVTSGEQGDTQYF.

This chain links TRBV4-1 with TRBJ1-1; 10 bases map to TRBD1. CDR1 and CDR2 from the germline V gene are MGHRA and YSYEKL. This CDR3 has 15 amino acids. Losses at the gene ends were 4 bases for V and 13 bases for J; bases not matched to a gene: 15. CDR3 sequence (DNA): TGCGCCAGCAGCCGAATCCGGGACAGGGGCGGGAGAGGTTTCTTT. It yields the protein CASSRIRDRGGRGFF.

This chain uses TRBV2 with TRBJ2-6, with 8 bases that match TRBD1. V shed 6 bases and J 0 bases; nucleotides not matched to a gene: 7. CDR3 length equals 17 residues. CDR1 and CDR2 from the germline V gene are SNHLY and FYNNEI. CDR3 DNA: TGTGCCAGCAGCTCAGGGGGCCTGGGCTCTGGGGCCAACGTCCTGACTTTC. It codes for CASSSGGLGSGANVLTF. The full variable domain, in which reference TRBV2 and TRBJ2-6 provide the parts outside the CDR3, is EPEVTQTPSHQVTQMGQEVILRCVPISNHLYFYWYRQILGQKVEFLVSFYNNEISEKSEIFDDQFSVERPDGSNFTLKIRSTKLEDSAMYFCASSSGGLGSGANVLTFGAGSRLTVL.

DNA of the CDR3: TGTGCCAGCAGCTTGGTAGGCGGGGGGTTAACAGATACGCAGTATTTT. Amino acids: CASSLVGGGLTDTQYF. The J gene is TRBJ2-3, the V gene TRBV5-6; TRBD2 agrees at 8 bases. The CDR3 has 16 amino acids. J lost 3 bases, V lost 0 bases, and 6 bases had no gene match. Germline values: CDR1 SGHDT, CDR2 YYEEEE.

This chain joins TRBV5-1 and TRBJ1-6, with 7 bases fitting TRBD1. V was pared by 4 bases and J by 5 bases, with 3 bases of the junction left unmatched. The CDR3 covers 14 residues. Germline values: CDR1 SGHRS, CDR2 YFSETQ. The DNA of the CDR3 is TGCGCCAGCAGCCCGGGACAGAATAATTCACCCCTCCACTTT. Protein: CASSPGQNNSPLHF.

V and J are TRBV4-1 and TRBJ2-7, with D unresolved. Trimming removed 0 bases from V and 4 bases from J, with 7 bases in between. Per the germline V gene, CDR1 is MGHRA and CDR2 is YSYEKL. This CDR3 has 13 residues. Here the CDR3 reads CASSQESGYEQYF. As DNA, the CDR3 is TGCGCCAGCAGCCAAGAGAGTGGTTACGAGCAGTACTTC.

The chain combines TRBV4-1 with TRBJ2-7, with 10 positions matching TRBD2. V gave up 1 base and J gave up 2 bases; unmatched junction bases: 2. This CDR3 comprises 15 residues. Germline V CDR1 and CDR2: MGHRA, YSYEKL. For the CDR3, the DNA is TGCGCCAGCAGCCAAGGACTAGCGGGTACCTACGAGCAGTACTTC. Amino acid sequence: CASSQGLAGTYEQYF.

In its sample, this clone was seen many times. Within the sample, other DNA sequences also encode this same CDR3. For the CDR3, the DNA is TGTGCCAGCAGTCCGACAGAGAACACTGAAGCTTTCTTT. This gives the protein CASSPTENTEAFF. The chain links TRBV12-3 or TRBV12-4 to TRBJ1-1, with a possible D match to TRBD1 (5 bases). The ends were cut back, 5 bases at V and 1 base at J, with 8 bases in the middle. CDR3 length: 13 residues.

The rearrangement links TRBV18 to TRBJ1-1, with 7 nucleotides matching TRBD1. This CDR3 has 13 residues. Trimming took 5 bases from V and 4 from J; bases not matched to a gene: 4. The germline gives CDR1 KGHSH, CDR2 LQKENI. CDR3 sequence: CASSATGATEAFF. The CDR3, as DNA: TGTGCCAGCTCAGCCACAGGGGCCACTGAAGCTTTCTTT.

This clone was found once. CDR3 in amino acids: CASSQERVGGYTF. The CDR3 bases are TGTGCCAGCAGCCAAGAGAGGGTCGGCGGCTACACCTTC. The gene calls are TRBV3-1 (or the pseudogene TRBV3-2) and TRBJ1-2; the D is unclear. Trimming left V 0 bases short and J 8 bases short, with 10 bases between. The CDR3 extends over 13 amino acids. Germline assignment: CDR1 LGHDT and CDR2 YNNKEL (reference sequence).

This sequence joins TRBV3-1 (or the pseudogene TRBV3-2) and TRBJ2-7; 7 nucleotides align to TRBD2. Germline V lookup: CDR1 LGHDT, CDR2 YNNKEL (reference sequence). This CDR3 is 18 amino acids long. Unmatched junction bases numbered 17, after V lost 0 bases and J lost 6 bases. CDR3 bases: TGTGCCAGCAGCCAAGACCATGTGGGGACTACTAAGACTGGCGAGCAGTACTTC. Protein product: CASSQDHVGTTKTGEQYF.

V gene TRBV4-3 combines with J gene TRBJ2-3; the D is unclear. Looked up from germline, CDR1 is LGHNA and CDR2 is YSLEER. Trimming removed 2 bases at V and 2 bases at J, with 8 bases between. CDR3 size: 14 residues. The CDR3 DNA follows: TGCGCCAGCAGCCAATCGGGTCTCACAGATACGCAGTATTTT. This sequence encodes CASSQSGLTDTQYF.

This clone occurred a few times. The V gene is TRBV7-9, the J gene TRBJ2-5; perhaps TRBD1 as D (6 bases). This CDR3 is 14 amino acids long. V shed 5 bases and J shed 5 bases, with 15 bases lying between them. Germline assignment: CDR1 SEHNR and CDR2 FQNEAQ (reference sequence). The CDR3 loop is CASSLYRVLETQYF. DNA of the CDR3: TGTGCCAGCAGCCTATACAGGGTCCTGGAGACCCAGTACTTC.

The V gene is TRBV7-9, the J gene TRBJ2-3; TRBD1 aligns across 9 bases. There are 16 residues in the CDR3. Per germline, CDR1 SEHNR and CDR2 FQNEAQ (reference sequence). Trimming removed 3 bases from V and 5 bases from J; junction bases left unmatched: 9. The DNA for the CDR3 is TGTGCCAGCAGCTTGGGGACAGGGCAGGAGATAGATACGCAGTATTTT. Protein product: CASSLGTGQEIDTQYF. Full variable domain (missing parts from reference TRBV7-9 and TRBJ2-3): DTGVSQNPRHKITKRGQNVTFRCDPISEHNRLYWYRQTLGQGPEFLTYFQNEAQLEKSRLLSDRFSAERPKGSFSTLEIQRTEQGDSAMYLCASSLGTGQEIDTQYFGPGTRLTVL.

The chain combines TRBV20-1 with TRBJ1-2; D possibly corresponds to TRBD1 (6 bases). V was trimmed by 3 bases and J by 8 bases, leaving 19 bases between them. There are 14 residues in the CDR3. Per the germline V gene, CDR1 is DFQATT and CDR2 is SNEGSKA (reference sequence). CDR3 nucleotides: TGCAGTGCTAGTGGGGGACATTTGATGGAAGGCTACACCTTC. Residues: CSASGGHLMEGYTF.

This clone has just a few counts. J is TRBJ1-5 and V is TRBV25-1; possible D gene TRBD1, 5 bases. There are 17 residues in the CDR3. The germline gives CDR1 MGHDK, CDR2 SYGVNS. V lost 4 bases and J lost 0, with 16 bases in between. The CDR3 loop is CASSASLGVGSNQPQHF. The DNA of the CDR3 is TGTGCCAGCAGTGCGTCCCTAGGGGTAGGTAGCAATCAGCCCCAGCATTTT.

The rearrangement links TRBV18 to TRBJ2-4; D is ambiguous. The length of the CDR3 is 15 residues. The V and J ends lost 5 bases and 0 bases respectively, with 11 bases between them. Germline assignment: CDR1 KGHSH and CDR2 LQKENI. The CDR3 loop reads CASSASVLAKNIQYF. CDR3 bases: TGTGCCAGCTCAGCCTCGGTTCTAGCCAAAAACATTCAGTACTTC.

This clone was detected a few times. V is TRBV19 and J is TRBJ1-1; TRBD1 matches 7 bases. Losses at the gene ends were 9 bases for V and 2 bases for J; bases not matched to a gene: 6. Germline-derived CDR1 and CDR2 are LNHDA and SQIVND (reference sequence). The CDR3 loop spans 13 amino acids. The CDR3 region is CASRDSVNTEAFF. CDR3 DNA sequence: TGTGCCAGCCGGGACAGCGTTAACACTGAAGCTTTCTTT.

CDR3 DNA sequence: TGCACCAGCAGCCCCAACAGCGGGGGGGTCTACAATGAGCAGTTCTTC. Translating gives CTSSPNSGGVYNEQFF. The chain uses TRBV1 and TRBJ2-1; TRBD2 is the table's D call, not checked against the DNA. TRBV1 corresponds to a pseudogene. This CDR3 has 16 amino acids.